The sequence of this T cell receptor beta chain was determined in a study of cytomegalovirus exposure and HLA in healthy donors. Study conclusions and caveats: First-cohort TCR clusters were later found to tend to co-occur in the 120 validation repertoires. Most TCR sequences proved rare, with some public TCRs found in many donors.

The CDR3 sequence is 15 residues long. From germline, CDR1 is WNHNN and CDR2 SYGVQD (reference sequence). J gave up 6 bases and V 4 bases, and 4 bases lay outside the gene matches. TCRdb's table, derived via immunoSEQ multiplex PCR, lists solely in-frame clones and lacks some. The table lists about 170,000 clones, around nine tenths of them singletons. About this clone itself: Its target is unknown.

The clonotype was recovered from a woman between 18 and 29 years old in good health and CMV-seropositive. The rearrangement links TRBV10-1 to TRBJ2-1; the match to TRBD2 covers 12 bases. The sequenced sample was PBMCs. The DNA for the CDR3 is TGCGCCAGCAGTGGGGGACTAGCGGGTCTCAATGAGCAGTTCTTC. It translates to CASSGGLAGLNEQFF.